The 11 T cell receptor beta chains reported below all come from one sample, sequenced in a study of neoadjuvant anti-PD-1 for oral cavity cancer. Data came from immunoSEQ multiplex PCR; TCRdb stores just in-frame clones and leaves some out. The table shows some 12,000 clones, with roughly 60% occurring only once. The sample here was tumor tissue, taken before nivolumab (anti-PD-1) treatment. The origin of the receptors is a person aged 40 to 85 with oral cavity squamous cell carcinoma. The donor label of this sample is uncertain.

CDR3 residues: CASSHTRPAETQYF. The CDR3 DNA reads as TGTGCCAGCAGTCATACTAGGCCGGCGGAGACCCAGTACTTC. The V gene is TRBV6-6, the J gene TRBJ2-5, with a possible D match to TRBD2 (5 bases). The CDR3 is 14 residues long. Germline V gives CDR1 MNHNY, CDR2 SVGAGI (reference sequence). V was cut by 5 bases and J by 5 bases, with 15 bases left in between.

The chain carries TRBV2 and TRBJ1-5; D is perhaps TRBD1 (6 bases). This CDR3 has 15 amino acids. The V end was cut by 6 bases, the J end by 7 bases, with 19 bases between. Per the germline V gene, CDR1 is SNHLY and CDR2 is FYNNEI. The CDR3 DNA reads TGTGCCAGCAGCGTCGAGGGGGGCAACGGACAGCCCCAGCATTTT. Amino acids: CASSVEGGNGQPQHF.

This chain uses TRBV9 with TRBJ2-2; D remains ambiguous. Deletions cut 3 bases from V and 7 bases from J, with 13 bases between. Per the germline V gene, CDR1 is SGDLS and CDR2 is YYNGEE. This CDR3 has 14 residues. DNA for the CDR3: TGTGCCAGCAGCGCACTTACAGCCGACGGGGAGCTGTTTTTT. Encoded protein: CASSALTADGELFF.

This clone has only a few counts. An end of the junction differs from the germline gene, which may be a read error. The chain links TRBV7-7 to TRBJ2-1; TRBD2 aligns across 7 bases. Germline V gene data show CDR1 as SSHAT and CDR2 as FNYEAQ (reference sequence). The CDR3 has 17 residues. Here the CDR3 DNA reads TGTGCTAGCAGCTTGAGGCTAGCGGACCCCTCCTACAATGAGCAGTTCTTC. Its translation is CASSLRLADPSYNEQFF.

The V gene is TRBV7-9, the J gene TRBJ2-3, with 10 bases that match TRBD2. Germline values: CDR1 SEHNR, CDR2 FQNEAQ (reference sequence). Losses at the gene ends were 8 bases for V and 1 base for J; bases not matched to a gene: 12. This CDR3 spans 17 amino acids. Written as DNA, the CDR3 is TGTGCCAGCGGCCCCGGAGGACTAGCGGACCGCACAGATACGCAGTATTTT. It yields the protein CASGPGGLADRTDTQYF.

V usage is TRBV19 and J usage is TRBJ1-5; D unresolved. CDR3 size: 13 residues. The germline gives CDR1 LNHDA, CDR2 SQIVND (reference sequence). The V end was cut by 3 bases, the J end by 0 bases, with 3 bases between. The CDR3 loop reads CASSIPSNQPQHF. The CDR3, as DNA: TGTGCCAGTAGTATCCCTAGCAATCAGCCCCAGCATTTT.

V and J are TRBV5-5 and TRBJ1-3; no firm D call. V was pared by 2 bases and J by 0 bases, with 12 bases between. The CDR3 loop spans 16 amino acids. Germline V gene lookup returns CDR1 SGHKS and CDR2 YYEKEE (reference sequence). The CDR3 reads CASSFTDRVSGNTIYF. The CDR3 DNA reads TGTGCCAGCAGCTTTACCGATCGGGTCTCTGGAAACACCATATATTTT. Combining the CDR3 with reference TRBV5-5 and TRBJ1-3 gives the whole variable domain DAGVTQSPTHLIKTRGQQVTLRCSPISGHKSVSWYQQVLGQGPQFIFQYYEKEERGRGNFPDRFSARQFPNYSSELNVNALLLGDSALYLCASSFTDRVSGNTIYFGEGSWLTVV.

This clone was counted once. The J gene is TRBJ1-1, the V gene TRBV19, with D possibly TRBD1 on 6 matching bases. This CDR3 has 17 residues. Germline loops: CDR1 LNHDA, CDR2 SQIVND (reference sequence). Trimming pared 9 bases from V and 0 bases from J, leaving 23 bases between. This CDR3 reads CASRGAGRPRVNTEAFF. The CDR3 bases are TGTGCCAGCCGGGGGGCAGGTCGACCTAGGGTGAACACTGAAGCTTTCTTT.

This clone is labeled medium-sized. The V and J genes are TRBV5-4 and TRBJ1-1, with D uncertain. The germline V gene encodes CDR1 SGHNT and CDR2 YYREEE (reference sequence). V lost 0 bases and J 1 base, leaving 4 bases between the germline ends. CDR3 size: 13 residues. The CDR3 nucleotides are TGTGCCAGCAGCTTGGCAGGGAACACTGAAGCTTTCTTT. Protein sequence: CASSLAGNTEAFF.

The V gene is TRBV14, the J gene TRBJ2-5, with TRBD2 matching 8 bases. Germline CDR1 and CDR2: SGHDN and FVKESK. The J segment lost 0 bases and the V segment lost 4 bases, leaving 7 bases of the junction unmatched. The CDR3 is made up of 16 amino acids. The CDR3 here is CASSPLSGGYQETQYF. In DNA form, the CDR3 reads TGTGCCAGCAGCCCTCTAAGCGGGGGATACCAAGAGACCCAGTACTTC.

This chain links TRBV20-1 with TRBJ2-7; D is ambiguous. Trimming took off 3 bases at V and 5 bases at J, with 8 bases between the two ends. This CDR3 is 11 amino acids long. CDR1 is DFQATT, CDR2 SNEGSKA, per germline (reference sequence). The CDR3 DNA is TGCAGTGCTAGGGCCGGAAACGAGCAGTACTTC. Its protein product is CSARAGNEQYF.